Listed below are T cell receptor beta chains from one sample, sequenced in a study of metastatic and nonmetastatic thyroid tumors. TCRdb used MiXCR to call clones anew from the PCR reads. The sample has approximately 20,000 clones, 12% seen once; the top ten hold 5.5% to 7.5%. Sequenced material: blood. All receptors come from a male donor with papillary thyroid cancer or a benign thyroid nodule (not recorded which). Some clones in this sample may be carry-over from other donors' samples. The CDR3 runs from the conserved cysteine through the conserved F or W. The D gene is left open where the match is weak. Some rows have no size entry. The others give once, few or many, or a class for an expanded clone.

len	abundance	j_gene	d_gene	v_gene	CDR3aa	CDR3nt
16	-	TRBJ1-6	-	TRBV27	CASSLRMGGENSPLHF	TGTGCCAGCAGTTTAAGGATGGGGGGTGAAAATTCACCCCTCCACTTT
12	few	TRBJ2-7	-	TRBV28	CASSFVVGEQYF	TGTGCCAGCAGTTTCGTGGTGGGCGAGCAGTACTTC
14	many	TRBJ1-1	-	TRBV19	CASTLPGREKGAFF	TGTGCCAGTACCCTTCCGGGACGTGAAAAGGGAGCTTTCTTT
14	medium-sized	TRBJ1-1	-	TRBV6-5	CASSYGSESTEAFF	TGTGCCAGCAGTTACGGCAGCGAGTCCACTGAAGCTTTCTTT
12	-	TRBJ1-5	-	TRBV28	CASSRNNQPQHF	TGTGCCAGCAGTCGGAACAATCAGCCCCAGCATTTT
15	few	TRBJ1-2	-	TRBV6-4	CAGSDGNPGGYGYTF	TGTGCCGGCAGTGACGGGAACCCCGGGGGCTATGGCTACACCTTC
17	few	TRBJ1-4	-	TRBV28	CASSLYRDTGSNEKLFF	TGTGCCAGCAGTTTATACAGAGACACAGGGTCTAATGAAAAACTGTTTTTT
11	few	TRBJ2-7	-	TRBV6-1	CASRDSYEQYF	TGTGCCAGCAGGGACTCCTACGAGCAGTACTTC
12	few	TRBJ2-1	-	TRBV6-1	CASADTYNEQFF	TGTGCCAGCGCGGACACCTACAATGAGCAGTTCTTC
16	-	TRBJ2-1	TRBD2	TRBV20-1	CSATEAASGRKVEQFF	TGCAGTGCTACCGAAGCCGCGAGCGGGAGGAAGGTTGAGCAGTTCTTC
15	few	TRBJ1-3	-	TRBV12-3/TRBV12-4	CANSPGAPSGNTIYF	TGTGCCAACAGTCCCGGGGCCCCCTCTGGAAACACCATATATTTT
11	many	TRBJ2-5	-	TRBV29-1	CSVEHQETQYF	TGCAGCGTTGAGCACCAAGAGACCCAGTACTTC
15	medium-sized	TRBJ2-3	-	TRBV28	CASIDLPTATDTQYF	TGTGCCAGCATCGACCTTCCCACAGCCACAGATACGCAGTATTTT
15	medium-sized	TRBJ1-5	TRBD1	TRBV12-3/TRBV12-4	CASSLSGQVNQPQHF	TGTGCCAGCAGTTTGAGCGGACAGGTAAATCAGCCCCAGCATTTT
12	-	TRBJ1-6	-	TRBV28	CASSQGNSPLHF	TGTGCCAGCAGTCAGGGTAATTCACCCCTCCACTTT
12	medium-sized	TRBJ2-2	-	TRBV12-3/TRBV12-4	CASGQNTGELFF	TGTGCCAGCGGGCAGAACACCGGGGAGCTGTTTTTT
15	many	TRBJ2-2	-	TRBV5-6	CASSSSRPDTGELFF	TGTGCCAGCAGCTCCTCTAGGCCCGACACCGGGGAGCTGTTTTTT
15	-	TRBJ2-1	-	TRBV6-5	CASSYRSSPYNEQFF	TGTGCCAGCAGTTACAGGAGTTCCCCCTACAATGAGCAGTTCTTC
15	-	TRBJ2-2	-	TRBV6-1	CASGAVRTLTGELFF	TGTGCCAGCGGAGCGGTCCGGACCCTTACCGGGGAGCTGTTTTTT
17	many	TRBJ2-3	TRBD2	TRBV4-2	CASSPVVTSGITDTQYF	TGTGCCAGCAGCCCCGTCGTCACTAGCGGGATAACAGATACGCAGTATTTT
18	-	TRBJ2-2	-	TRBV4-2	CASSQESRAAIGTGELFF	TGTGCCAGCAGCCAAGAGTCCAGAGCGGCTATAGGGACCGGGGAGCTGTTTTTT
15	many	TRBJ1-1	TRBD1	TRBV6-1	CASTPQEGAVTEAFF	TGTGCCAGCACCCCTCAAGAGGGGGCGGTCACTGAAGCTTTCTTT
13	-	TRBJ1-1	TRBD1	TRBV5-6	CASRVTGGGEAFF	TGTGCCAGCAGAGTGACAGGGGGCGGGGAAGCTTTCTTT
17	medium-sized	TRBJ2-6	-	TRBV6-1	CASSDASPSSGANVLTF	TGTGCCAGCAGTGACGCAAGTCCTTCCTCTGGGGCCAACGTCCTGACTTTC
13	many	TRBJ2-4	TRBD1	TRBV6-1	CASRETGENIQYF	TGTGCCAGCAGGGAGACAGGGGAAAACATTCAGTACTTC
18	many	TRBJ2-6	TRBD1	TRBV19	CASSIMTGGSSGANVLTF	TGTGCCAGTAGTATAATGACAGGGGGAAGCTCTGGGGCCAACGTCCTGACTTTC
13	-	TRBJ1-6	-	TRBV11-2	CASSLAWGSPLHF	TGTGCCAGCAGCTTAGCGTGGGGTTCACCCCTCCACTTT
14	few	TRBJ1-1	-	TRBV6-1	CASRKSYQATEAFF	TGTGCCAGCAGAAAATCCTACCAAGCCACTGAAGCTTTCTTT
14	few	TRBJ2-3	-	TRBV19	CASSSLDYTDTQYF	TGTGCCAGTAGTTCGTTGGATTACACAGATACGCAGTATTTT
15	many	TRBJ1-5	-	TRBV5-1	CASSLGGGSNQPQHF	TGCGCCAGCAGCTTGGGCGGGGGTAGCAATCAGCCCCAGCATTTT
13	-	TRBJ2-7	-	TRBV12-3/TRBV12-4	CASSRSGGYEQYF	TGTGCCAGCAGCCGTAGCGGAGGCTACGAGCAGTACTTC
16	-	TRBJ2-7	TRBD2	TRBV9	CASSPNPGTSAYEQYF	TGTGCCAGCAGCCCGAATCCCGGGACTAGCGCCTACGAGCAGTACTTC
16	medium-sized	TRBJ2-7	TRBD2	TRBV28	CASRPGLGRFSYEQYF	TGTGCCAGCAGGCCCGGACTAGGTCGGTTCTCCTACGAGCAGTACTTC